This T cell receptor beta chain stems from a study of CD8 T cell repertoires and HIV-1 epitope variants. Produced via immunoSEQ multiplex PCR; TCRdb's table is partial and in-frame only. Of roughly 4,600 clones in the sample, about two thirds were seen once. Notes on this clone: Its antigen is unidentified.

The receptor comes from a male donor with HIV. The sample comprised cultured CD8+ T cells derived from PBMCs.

CDR3 region: CASSQELGLAYEQFF. CDR3 nucleotide sequence: TGTGCCAGCAGCCAAGAGTTGGGACTAGCCTATGAGCAGTTCTTC. This sequence joins TRBV4-2 and TRBJ2-1, with 9 bases matching TRBD2. V dropped 0 bases and J dropped 8; count of bases not matched to a gene: 5. The CDR3 extends over 15 amino acids. Germline V gene lookup returns CDR1 LGHNA and CDR2 YNFKEQ.